This passage covers 6 T cell receptor beta chains from one sample sequenced in a study of blood T cells in healthy people across ages. PCR was performed a second time for about 6 to 11 cycles using a sample-barcoded 5' primer and a J-beta primer mix. One entry per CDR3 protein results from TCRdb running MiXCR on the 5' RACE reads. The sample yields about 730,000 distinct CDR3 sequences, about 42% seen once. Sequenced material: blood. These receptors all come from an older woman in good health.

V is TRBV7-6 and J is TRBJ2-1, with TRBD1 matching over 8 bases. Per germline, CDR1 SGHVS and CDR2 FNYEAQ. J was trimmed by 0 bases and V by 5 bases; bases with no gene match: 6. The length of the CDR3 is 16 residues. The CDR3 DNA reads TGTGCCAGCAGCGAGAGACAGGGGACCTCCTACAATGAGCAGTTCTTC. Protein product: CASSERQGTSYNEQFF.

This clonotype was seen a handful of times. V is TRBV9 and J is TRBJ2-5, with TRBD1 identical over 9 bases. The J call may be faulty, since TRBJ2-7 better matches the DNA end. The CDR3 is 18 amino acids. Germline CDR1 reads SGDLS; CDR2 reads YYNGEE. CDR3 in DNA: TGTGCCAGCAGCGTGAGCAGGAGACCGGGACAGGGTATCGACGAGCAGTACTTC. It encodes CASSVSRRPGQGIDEQYF.

A remark on this clonotype: This could be a read error, since a much larger clone is one nucleotide away. V and J are TRBV20-1 and TRBJ2-4; D might be TRBD1 or TRBD2, each matching 7 bases. Looked up from germline, CDR1 is DFQATT and CDR2 is SNEGSKA (reference sequence). The CDR3 loop spans 14 amino acids. CDR3 DNA sequence: TGCGGTGCAGGGGGGGGGATAGCCAAAAACATTCAGTACTTC. It specifies CGAGGGIAKNIQYF.

The V gene is TRBV12-3 or TRBV12-4, the J gene TRBJ2-1; D gene uncertain. The CDR3 length is 14 residues. V was clipped by 2 bases and J by 4 bases, with 9 bases between them. CDR3 protein: CASSLQKGYNEQFF. The DNA of the CDR3 is TGTGCCAGCAGTTTACAAAAGGGATACAATGAGCAGTTCTTC.

This chain links TRBV28 with TRBJ1-5; 9 positions agree with TRBD1. Germline CDR1 is MDHEN and CDR2 is SYDVKM. CDR3 length: 14 amino acids. Trimming removed 8 bases from V and 9 bases from J; junction bases left unmatched: 11. CDR3 residues: CASLLGQGYRPQHF. CDR3 nucleotide sequence: TGTGCCAGCTTACTAGGACAGGGGTATCGGCCCCAGCATTTT.

This clonotype was detected many times. This chain uses TRBV4-3 with TRBJ1-2; the D is unclear. There are 17 residues in the CDR3. V gave up 3 bases and J gave up 7 bases, with 24 bases separating them. CDR1 and CDR2 from the germline V gene are LGHNA and YSLEER. This CDR3 is CASSQDDGRSATLGYTF. The CDR3 nucleotides are TGCGCCAGCAGCCAGGATGACGGCCGGTCCGCCACTCTTGGCTACACCTTC.